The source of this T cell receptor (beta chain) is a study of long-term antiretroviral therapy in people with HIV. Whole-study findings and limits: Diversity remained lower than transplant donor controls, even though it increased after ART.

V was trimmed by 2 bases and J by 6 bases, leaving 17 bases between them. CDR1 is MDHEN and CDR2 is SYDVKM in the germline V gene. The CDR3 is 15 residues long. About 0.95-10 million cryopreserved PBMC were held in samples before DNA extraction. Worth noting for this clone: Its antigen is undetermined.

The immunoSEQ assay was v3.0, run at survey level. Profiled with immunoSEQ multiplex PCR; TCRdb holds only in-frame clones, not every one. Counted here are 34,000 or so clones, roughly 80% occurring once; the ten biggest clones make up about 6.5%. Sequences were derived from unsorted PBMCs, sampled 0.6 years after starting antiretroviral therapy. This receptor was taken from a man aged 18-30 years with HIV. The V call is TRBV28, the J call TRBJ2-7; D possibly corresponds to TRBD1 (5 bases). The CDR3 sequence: CASSLITQGPAEQYF. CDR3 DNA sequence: TGTGCCAGCAGTTTAATAACCCAGGGCCCCGCCGAGCAGTACTTC.